Sequencing of this T cell receptor beta chain was carried out in a study of memory CD4+ T cells and cytomegalovirus serostatus. Study information: Healthy Belgian adult donors included under ten CMV-positive and more than 20 CMV-negative people.

TCRdb's table, derived via immunoSEQ multiplex PCR, lists solely in-frame clones and lacks some. The sample yields around 44,000 clones, 76% seen once. The sort gate was single viable CD3+CD4+CD8-CD45RO+ cells for memory CD4+ T cells. Total CD4+ T cells were enriched by CD4 positive selection. Germline-derived CDR1 and CDR2 are SGHRS and YFSETQ. The CDR3 extends over 14 amino acids. V trimming: 5 bases; J trimming: 5 bases; junction bases outside the gene matches: 7. Sequencing used memory CD4+ T cells from blood. This clonotype was sampled from an adult in good health and CMV-seronegative. The V and J genes are TRBV5-1 and TRBJ2-1, with 7 bases identical to TRBD2. The CDR3 coding sequence is TGCGCCAGCAGAACCGGGGGAGGGAACAATGAGCAGTTCTTC. Translated, it gives CASRTGGGNNEQFF.